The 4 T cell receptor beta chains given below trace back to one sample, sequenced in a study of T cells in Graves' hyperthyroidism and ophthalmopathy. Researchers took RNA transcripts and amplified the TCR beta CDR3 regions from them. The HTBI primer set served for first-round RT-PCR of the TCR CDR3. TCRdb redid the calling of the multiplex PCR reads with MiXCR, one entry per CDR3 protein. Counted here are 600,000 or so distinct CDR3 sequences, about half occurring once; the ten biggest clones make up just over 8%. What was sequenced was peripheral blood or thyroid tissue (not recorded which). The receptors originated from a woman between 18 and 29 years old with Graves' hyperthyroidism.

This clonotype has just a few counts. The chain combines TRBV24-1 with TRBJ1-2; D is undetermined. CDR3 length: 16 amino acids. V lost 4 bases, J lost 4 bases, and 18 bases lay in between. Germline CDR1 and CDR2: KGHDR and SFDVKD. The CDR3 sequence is CATSELLHRWGYGYTF. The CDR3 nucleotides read TGTGCCACCAGTGAATTACTCCACCGGTGGGGCTATGGCTACACCTTC.

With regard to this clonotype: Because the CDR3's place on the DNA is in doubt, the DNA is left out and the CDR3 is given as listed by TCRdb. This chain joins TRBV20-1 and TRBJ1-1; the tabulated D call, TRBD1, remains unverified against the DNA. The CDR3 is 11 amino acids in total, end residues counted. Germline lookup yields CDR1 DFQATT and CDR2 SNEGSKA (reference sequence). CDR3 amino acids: CSARVGAGTFF.

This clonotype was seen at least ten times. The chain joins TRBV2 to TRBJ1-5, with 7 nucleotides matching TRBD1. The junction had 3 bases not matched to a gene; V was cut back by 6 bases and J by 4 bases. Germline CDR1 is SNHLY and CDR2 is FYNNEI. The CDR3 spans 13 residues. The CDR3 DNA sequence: TGTGCCAGCAGCCCACAGGGGAATCAGCCCCAGCATTTT. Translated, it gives CASSPQGNQPQHF.

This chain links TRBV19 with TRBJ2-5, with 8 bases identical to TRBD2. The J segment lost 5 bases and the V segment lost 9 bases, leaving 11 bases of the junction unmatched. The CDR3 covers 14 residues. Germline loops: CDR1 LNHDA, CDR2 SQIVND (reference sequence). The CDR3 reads CARGSREAGETQYF. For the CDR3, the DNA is TGTGCCAGGGGTTCGCGGGAGGCGGGGGAGACCCAGTACTTC.